These 14 T cell receptor beta chains originate from one sample sequenced in a study of cytomegalovirus exposure and HLA in healthy donors. Researchers ran the PCR with 60 Vbeta and 13 Jbeta primers. Here immunoSEQ multiplex PCR was the method, and the copy in TCRdb shows in-frame clones only, minus some. The repertoire holds approximately 130,000 clones, with around 75% as singletons. The sequenced sample was PBMCs. The receptor source for this set is a man under 40 in good health and CMV-seronegative.

V gene TRBV4-3 combines with J gene TRBJ1-2; D unclear. V lost 8 bases and J lost 1, with 14 bases in between. Germline CDR1 and CDR2: LGHNA and YSLEER. This CDR3 contains 14 residues. The CDR3 DNA reads as TGCGCCAGCGCCGACACGCAGCTTAACTATGGCTACACCTTC. Translation: CASADTQLNYGYTF.

V is TRBV5-1 and J is TRBJ2-6; unclear D gene. With 6 bases removed from V and 2 bases from J, the gap between germline ends came to 6 bases. The CDR3 totals 13 residues. Germline V CDR1 and CDR2: SGHRS, YFSETQ. The CDR3 DNA reads TGCGCCAGCAAATCGGCTGGGGCCAACGTCCTGACTTTC. Translated, it gives CASKSAGANVLTF.

The CDR3, as DNA: TGCAGCGTCAGCTCCGGGACAGGACCACAAGAGCAGTACTTC. Amino acids: CSVSSGTGPQEQYF. This chain links TRBV29-1 with TRBJ2-7, with 8 bases matching TRBD1. The V and J ends lost 6 bases and 7 bases, in that order; junction bases with no gene match: 14. Germline CDR1 reads SQVTM; CDR2 reads ANQGSEA. The CDR3 is made up of 14 amino acids.

The V and J genes are TRBV29-1 and TRBJ1-2; no clear D gene. Germline V CDR1 and CDR2: SQVTM, ANQGSEA. This CDR3 has 12 residues. The V end was cut by 6 bases, the J end by 3 bases, with 11 bases between. The chain's CDR3 is CSVSTDYYGYTF. The CDR3 coding sequence is TGCAGCGTGTCCACAGATTACTATGGCTACACCTTC.

This chain links TRBV2 with TRBJ2-7; 9 bases match TRBD2. CDR3 size: 13 residues. Unmatched junction bases numbered 0, after V lost 1 base and J lost 5 bases. Germline loops: CDR1 SNHLY, CDR2 FYNNEI. The CDR3 nucleotides read TGTGCCAGCAGTGAAGGACTAGCGGACGAGCAGTACTTC. Translation gives CASSEGLADEQYF.

The chain couples TRBV9 to TRBJ2-1, with TRBD1 matching over 9 bases. Trimming removed 4 bases from V and 3 bases from J; junction bases left unmatched: 11. The germline gives CDR1 SGDLS, CDR2 YYNGEE. The CDR3 runs 17 residues. CDR3 sequence (DNA): TGTGCCAGCAGCAACCGGGCAACGACAGGGGGCTACAATGAGCAGTTCTTC. Its translation: CASSNRATTGGYNEQFF.

The rearrangement links TRBV5-4 to TRBJ2-1; unclear D gene. The germline V gene has CDR1 SGHNT and CDR2 YYREEE (reference sequence). CDR3 length: 17 amino acids. The germline V and J ends were trimmed by 4 bases and 0 bases, with 17 bases remaining between them. CDR3: CASSLQPGAPSYNEQFF. CDR3 sequence (DNA): TGTGCCAGCAGCCTCCAACCCGGAGCGCCCTCCTACAATGAGCAGTTCTTC. Drawing the rest from reference TRBV5-4 and TRBJ2-1, the complete variable domain is ETGVTQSPTHLIKTRGQQVTLRCSSQSGHNTVSWYQQALGQGPQFIFQYYREEENGRGNFPPRFSGLQFPNYSSELNVNALELDDSALYLCASSLQPGAPSYNEQFFGPGTRLTVL.

This chain joins TRBV30 and TRBJ1-2; TRBD1 might be the D (5 bases). The CDR3 is 15 amino acids. V lost 0 bases and J 6 bases, leaving 17 bases between the germline ends. Germline V gene data show CDR1 as GTSNPN and CDR2 as SVGIG (reference sequence). This CDR3 reads CAWSVNPTDYDGYTF. CDR3 DNA sequence: TGTGCCTGGAGTGTAAACCCGACAGATTATGATGGCTACACCTTC.

The rearrangement links TRBV9 to TRBJ2-7; TRBD1 matches 10 bases. V trimming: 3 bases; J trimming: 0 bases; junction bases outside the gene matches: 3. The germline gives CDR1 SGDLS, CDR2 YYNGEE. The CDR3 length is 15 residues. This CDR3 is CASSETGGGSYEQYF. In DNA form, the CDR3 reads TGTGCCAGCAGCGAGACAGGGGGCGGCTCCTACGAGCAGTACTTC.

The chain is built from TRBV11-1 and TRBJ1-1, with D possibly TRBD1 on 5 matching bases. This CDR3 spans 15 amino acids. CDR1 and CDR2 (germline): SGHAT, FQDESV (reference sequence). Trimming left V 1 base short and J 6 bases short, with 15 bases between. The CDR3 protein is CASSLGGAGEAEAFF. CDR3 coding DNA: TGTGCCAGCAGCTTAGGTGGGGCCGGCGAGGCTGAAGCTTTCTTT.

The sample holds a few counts of this clone. This rearrangement joins TRBV23-1 to TRBJ1-2; D is unresolved. TRBV23-1 is placed among ORFs of uncertain function. The ends were cut back, 7 bases at V and 5 bases at J, with 20 bases in the middle. The CDR3 sequence is 15 residues long. CDR3 in DNA: TGCGCCAGCAAGCCGACCGACAATCCATCATATGGCTACACCTTC. Translating gives CASKPTDNPSYGYTF.

The rearrangement joins TRBV15 to TRBJ2-7, with 11 positions matching TRBD2. Per the germline V gene, CDR1 is LNHNV and CDR2 is YYDKDF (reference sequence). The J segment lost 5 bases and the V segment lost 2 bases, leaving 5 bases of the junction unmatched. This CDR3 has 15 amino acids. The CDR3: CATSRPLAGEDEQYF. The CDR3 coding sequence is TGTGCCACCAGCAGACCACTAGCGGGAGAGGACGAGCAGTACTTC.

The CDR3 bases are TGCGCCAGCAGCCGCGGCACAGGGGGCAACTATGGCTACACCTTC. Translating gives CASSRGTGGNYGYTF. The chain has TRBV4-1 and TRBJ1-2; 9 bases line up with TRBD1. Germline V gene lookup returns CDR1 MGHRA and CDR2 YSYEKL. The CDR3 extends over 15 amino acids. V gave up 4 bases and J gave up 2 bases; unmatched junction bases: 5.

The J gene is TRBJ2-7, the V gene TRBV5-4; D might be TRBD1 (5 bases). Germline V gene sequence: CDR1 SGHNT, CDR2 YYREEE (reference sequence). The CDR3 sequence is 15 residues long. The ends were cut back, 0 bases at V and 3 bases at J, with 13 bases in the middle. The CDR3 here is CASSLGSGSLYEQYF. The CDR3 region has the DNA TGTGCCAGCAGCTTGGGATCAGGGTCTCTCTACGAGCAGTACTTC.